Each of the 24 T cell receptor beta chains below was sequenced from the same sample in a study of T cell repertoires in cytomegalovirus infection. TCRdb re-analysed the reads in MiXCR, keeping a single row per CDR3 protein. The profile shows nearly 650,000 distinct CDR3 sequences, 20% to 25% of them singletons. The sample consisted of CD8+ T cells from PBMCs. These receptors all come from a human donor in good health (CMV status not recorded). Some clones in this sample may be carry-over from other donors' samples.

The V call is TRBV7-6, the J call TRBJ2-1; 13 positions agree with TRBD2. Per the germline V gene, CDR1 is SGHVS and CDR2 is FNYEAQ. V shed 5 bases and J 8 bases; nucleotides not matched to a gene: 9. The CDR3 extends over 16 amino acids. The CDR3: CASSLGTSGVFHEQFF. In nucleotides, the CDR3 is TGTGCCAGCAGCCTCGGGACTAGCGGGGTTTTTCATGAGCAGTTCTTC. Variable domain in full (rest from reference TRBV7-6 and TRBJ2-1): GAGVSQSPRYKVTKRGQDVALRCDPISGHVSLYWYRQALGQGPEFLTYFNYEAQQDKSGLPNDRFSAERPEGSISTLTIQRTEQRDSAMYRCASSLGTSGVFHEQFFGPGTRLTVL.

This clonotype was detected ten times or more. This sequence joins TRBV7-9 and TRBJ2-1; D is undetermined. This CDR3 region has 15 residues. The V gene's germline CDR1 is SEHNR and CDR2 FQNEAQ (reference sequence). Trimming took 6 bases from V and 0 from J, leaving 12 bases between them. CDR3: CASRMDGSSYNEQFF. In DNA, the CDR3 is TGTGCCAGCAGAATGGACGGCAGCTCCTACAATGAGCAGTTCTTC.

This clonotype was picked up a small number of times. The gene calls are TRBV5-1 and TRBJ1-1; unclear D gene. Trimming shortened V by 4 bases and J by 3 bases, and 13 bases separated the two germline ends. CDR1 is SGHRS and CDR2 is YFSETQ in the germline V gene. The CDR3 covers 14 residues. The CDR3 loop is CASSHGSTDTEAFF. The CDR3 DNA is TGCGCCAGCAGCCATGGGTCTACGGACACTGAAGCTTTCTTT. Combining the CDR3 with reference TRBV5-1 and TRBJ1-1 gives the whole variable domain KAGVTQTPRYLIKTRGQQVTLSCSPISGHRSVSWYQQTPGQGLQFLFEYFSETQRNKGNFPGRFSGRQFSNSRSEMNVSTLELGDSALYLCASSHGSTDTEAFFGQGTRLTVV.

The CDR3 DNA follows: TGTGCCAGCATCCTTCTGCGGACCCATGAGCAGTACGTC. Translation: CASILLRTHEQYV. V usage is TRBV6-9 and J usage is TRBJ2-7; no clear D gene. CDR1 MNHGY and CDR2 SVAAGI come from the germline V gene. CDR3 length equals 13 residues. The V and J ends lost 7 bases and 7 bases respectively, with 17 bases between them.

The chain recombines TRBV6-2 or TRBV6-3 with TRBJ2-1; 10 nucleotides line up with TRBD2. V was clipped by 0 bases and J by 2 bases; unmatched bases: 7. Germline lookup yields CDR1 MNHEY and CDR2 SVGEGT. CDR3 length equals 18 residues. The CDR3 spells CASSYSLASGGPYNEQFF. The CDR3, as DNA: TGTGCCAGCAGTTACTCGTTGGCTAGCGGGGGCCCCTACAATGAGCAGTTCTTC.

This clonotype has more than one count but fewer than ten. CDR3 amino acids: CASSQDSHSSSYNEQFF. CDR3 DNA: TGTGCCAGCAGCCAAGACTCGCACTCAAGCTCCTACAATGAGCAGTTCTTC. The V call is TRBV4-2, the J call TRBJ2-1; D gene unclear. Trimming cost V 0 bases and J 0 bases, with 12 bases left between them. Germline V gene data show CDR1 as LGHNA and CDR2 as YNFKEQ. This CDR3 has 17 residues.

Details on this clonotype: This may come from a read error, since a much larger clone is one base off. The chain employs TRBV7-4 and TRBJ1-1; D is unclear. There are 12 residues in the CDR3. Germline CDR1 and CDR2: SGHVT and SQSDAQ. The DNA of the CDR3 is TGTGTCAGCAGCCGTGGAGACATTGAAGCTTTCTTT. It specifies CVSSRGDIEAFF.

J is TRBJ1-2 and V is TRBV10-3, with TRBD1 matching over 12 bases. This CDR3 comprises 16 residues. Losses at the gene ends were 6 bases for V and 9 bases for J; bases not matched to a gene: 14. Germline-derived CDR1 and CDR2 are ENHRY and SYGVKD. CDR3 residues: CAIRTGTGGEVGSYTF. The CDR3, as DNA: TGTGCCATCAGAACCGGGACAGGGGGCGAGGTGGGGAGCTACACCTTC.

This clonotype was seen ten or more times. This chain uses TRBV6-5 with TRBJ2-1; TRBD1 might be the D (5 bases). CDR1 and CDR2 from the germline V gene are MNHEY and SVGAGI. CDR3 length: 14 amino acids. V gave up 0 bases and J gave up 6 bases, with 9 bases separating them. CDR3 coding DNA: TGTGCCAGCAGTTACTCGTCCACAGGCAATGAGCAGTTCTTC. Amino acid sequence: CASSYSSTGNEQFF.

This clonotype was counted ten times or more. The V call is TRBV12-3 or TRBV12-4, the J call TRBJ1-5; 9 nucleotides align to TRBD1. The CDR3 covers 15 residues. Trimming at V came to 5 bases and at J to 6 bases, leaving 8 bases not matched to a gene. The CDR3 sequence is CASSNDRGEVQPQHF. In nucleotides, the CDR3 is TGTGCCAGCAGTAACGACAGGGGGGAAGTTCAGCCCCAGCATTTT.

This clonotype appeared a few times. The V and J genes are TRBV4-3 and TRBJ2-2; D is undetermined. Germline V gene lookup returns CDR1 LGHNA and CDR2 YSLEER. This CDR3 region has 16 residues. Between the trimmed V and J ends, which lost 1 base and 0 bases, there was a span of 9 bases. Here the CDR3 DNA reads TGCGCCAGCAGCCAAGGTTTTGTGACGAACACCGGGGAGCTGTTTTTT. It is translated as CASSQGFVTNTGELFF.

There are a few counts of this clonotype. The CDR3, as DNA: TGCGCCAGCAGCCAATCCGGGACAGGGAGGTTCGATGAGCAGTTCTTC. It codes for CASSQSGTGRFDEQFF. V usage is TRBV4-1 and J usage is TRBJ2-1, with 9 bases that match TRBD1. After removal of 2 bases from V and 8 bases from J, the junction contained 10 bases not matched to a gene. The CDR3 is 16 residues long. The V gene's germline CDR1 is MGHRA and CDR2 YSYEKL.

In this sample, this clonotype turned up many times. The chain has TRBV7-2 and TRBJ2-7; 8 bases are shared with TRBD1. The CDR3 has 13 residues. Germline lookup yields CDR1 SGHTA and CDR2 FQGNSA. The V and J ends lost 3 bases and 5 bases, in that order; junction bases with no gene match: 3. This CDR3 reads CASSFDRGHEQYV. The CDR3 DNA sequence: TGTGCCAGCAGCTTTGACAGGGGCCACGAGCAGTACGTC.

This clonotype was found many times. The DNA for the CDR3 is TGTGCCAGCAGCTTCCCGGGACAGGGATTACAAGAGACCCAGTACTTC. Protein: CASSFPGQGLQETQYF. The chain recombines TRBV7-9 with TRBJ2-5, with 9 bases matching TRBD1. V lost 3 bases, J lost 2 bases, and 7 bases stayed unmatched. CDR1 is SEHNR and CDR2 is FQNEAQ in the germline V gene (reference sequence). CDR3 length: 16 residues.

The V and J genes are TRBV4-2 and TRBJ1-2; D gene unclear. CDR3 size: 17 residues. V was cut by 0 bases and J by 4 bases, with 18 bases left in between. CDR1 and CDR2 (germline): LGHNA, YNFKEQ. The CDR3: CASSQDLERGRSYGYTF. Written as DNA, the CDR3 is TGTGCCAGCAGCCAAGACCTAGAACGAGGACGGTCCTATGGCTACACCTTC.

This clonotype has at least ten counts. The rearrangement links TRBV7-9 to TRBJ1-1; 7 bases fit TRBD1. J gave up 10 bases and V 3 bases, and 8 bases lay outside the gene matches. The CDR3 is 13 residues long. CDR1 SEHNR and CDR2 FQNEAQ come from the germline V gene (reference sequence). Written as DNA, the CDR3 is TGTGCCAGCAGCTTTACAGGGGAACGGGGAGCTTTCTTT. Translating it yields CASSFTGERGAFF.

V and J are TRBV15 and TRBJ2-1; 12 bases line up with TRBD2. V lost 3 bases, J lost 10 bases, and 7 bases stayed unmatched. The germline V gene encodes CDR1 LNHNV and CDR2 YYDKDF (reference sequence). The CDR3 has 15 amino acids. CDR3 sequence: CATSSSSGGALEQFF. The DNA for the CDR3 is TGTGCCACCAGCAGTTCTAGCGGGGGGGCCCTCGAGCAGTTCTTC.

V is TRBV7-9 and J is TRBJ2-1; no firm D call. Looked up from germline, CDR1 is SEHNR and CDR2 is FQNEAQ (reference sequence). V was cut by 3 bases and J by 7 bases, with 7 bases left in between. CDR3 size: 12 residues. CDR3 in amino acids: CASSFDSNEQFF. In DNA, the CDR3 is TGTGCCAGCAGCTTCGATTCAAATGAGCAGTTCTTC.

The rearrangement uses TRBV6-8 and TRBJ2-1; D possibly matches TRBD1 or TRBD2 (6 bases each). V dropped 0 bases and J dropped 9 bases, with 18 bases sitting between them. The CDR3 is 16 residues long. Germline assignment: CDR1 MNHGY and CDR2 SAAAGT. For the CDR3, the DNA is TGTGCCAGCAGTTACTCTACGGCGGGGCTAGGGGGTGAGCAGTTCTTC. Translating it yields CASSYSTAGLGGEQFF.

This clonotype came up a few times. V gene TRBV27 combines with J gene TRBJ2-5; 14 bases line up with TRBD2. The germline V gene encodes CDR1 MNHEY and CDR2 SMNVEV (reference sequence). V lost 5 bases and J lost 5; bases outside the gene matches: 4. The length of the CDR3 is 15 residues. CDR3 in amino acids: CASSRTSGGHETQYF. CDR3 DNA sequence: TGTGCCAGCAGTCGGACTAGCGGGGGGCATGAGACCCAGTACTTC.

The rearrangement links TRBV6-5 to TRBJ1-1; 9 nucleotides match TRBD1. CDR3 length: 15 amino acids. Germline values: CDR1 MNHEY, CDR2 SVGAGI. V gave up 0 bases and J gave up 6 bases; unmatched junction bases: 5. DNA for the CDR3: TGTGCCAGCAGTTACTCCGGACAGGGGAAGGCTGAAGCTTTCTTT. Residues: CASSYSGQGKAEAFF.

The sample holds many counts of this clonotype. The V gene is TRBV7-2, the J gene TRBJ2-1, with TRBD1 matching 9 bases. CDR1 is SGHTA and CDR2 is FQGNSA in the germline V gene. Unmatched junction bases numbered 9, after V lost 3 bases and J lost 6 bases. The CDR3 runs to 16 residues. The DNA for the CDR3 is TGTGCCAGCAGCTTCCCCGGGGACAGGGTAGCCAATGAGCAGTTCTTC. Its protein is CASSFPGDRVANEQFF. The complete variable domain, with remaining parts taken from reference TRBV7-2 and TRBJ2-1, reads GAGVSQSPSNKVTEKGKDVELRCDPISGHTALYWYRQSLGQGLEFLIYFQGNSAPDKSGLPSDRFSAERTGGSVSTLTIQRTQQEDSAVYLCASSFPGDRVANEQFFGPGTRLTVL.

This chain uses TRBV5-1 with TRBJ2-3; the D is unclear. The CDR3 sequence is 15 residues long. Germline V lookup: CDR1 SGHRS, CDR2 YFSETQ. V was trimmed by 4 bases and J by 4 bases, leaving 16 bases between them. The DNA for the CDR3 is TGCGCCAGCAGCCTCAGAGGTGGCGACCCAGATACGCAGTATTTT. It yields the protein CASSLRGGDPDTQYF. Supplemented by reference TRBV5-1 and TRBJ2-3, the full variable domain reads KAGVTQTPRYLIKTRGQQVTLSCSPISGHRSVSWYQQTPGQGLQFLFEYFSETQRNKGNFPGRFSGRQFSNSRSEMNVSTLELGDSALYLCASSLRGGDPDTQYFGPGTRLTVL.

This clonotype was seen only a few times. The V call is TRBV7-9, the J call TRBJ2-1; possibly TRBD2 for D (5 bases). Germline V gene lookup returns CDR1 SEHNR and CDR2 FQNEAQ (reference sequence). This CDR3 has 13 amino acids. V was pared by 4 bases and J by 3 bases, with 7 bases between. This CDR3 is CASSSEGYNEQFF. The CDR3 region has the DNA TGTGCCAGCAGCTCCGAGGGCTACAATGAGCAGTTCTTC.